These 23 T cell receptor beta chains share one sample of origin, sequenced in a study of radiotherapy plus CTLA-4 blockade in lung cancer. TCRdb keeps only in-frame clones here, not all; method: immunoSEQ multiplex PCR. This table has roughly 75,000 clones, more than 60% appearing once. The sequenced sample was peripheral blood, obtained from a patient treated with radiotherapy plus ipilimumab. These receptors were collected from a human donor with non-small cell lung cancer whose response to radiotherapy plus ipilimumab could not be evaluated. Some clones in this sample may be carry-over from other donors' samples.

The rearrangement uses TRBV30 and TRBJ2-7, with a tentative D call TRBD1 (6 bases). Trimming removed 5 bases from V and 0 bases from J, with 11 bases in between. CDR3 length: 13 amino acids. Germline CDR1 is GTSNPN and CDR2 is SVGIG (reference sequence). In nucleotides, the CDR3 is TGTGCCTGGGCGGACAGCCTCTCCTACGAGCAGTACTTC. The encoded protein is CAWADSLSYEQYF.

This clone was picked up one time. The V and J genes are TRBV19 and TRBJ2-2, with a tentative D call TRBD1 (6 bases). V lost 1 base and J 7 bases, leaving 19 bases between the germline ends. The CDR3 is made up of 17 amino acids. Germline V CDR1 and CDR2: LNHDA, SQIVND (reference sequence). CDR3 nucleotide sequence: TGTGCCAGTAGTATAGGGAGCGGCAGGGGTTTCGTCGGGGAGCTGTTTTTT. Protein sequence: CASSIGSGRGFVGELFF.

The chain carries TRBV28 and TRBJ2-3; tentative D call: TRBD1 (6 bases). V was trimmed by 7 bases and J by 3 bases, leaving 20 bases between them. The length of the CDR3 is 16 residues. CDR1 is MDHEN and CDR2 is SYDVKM in the germline V gene. CDR3 sequence reads: CASNSGSRQVTDTQYF. The CDR3 coding sequence is TGTGCCAGCAACTCAGGGTCCCGACAGGTAACAGATACGCAGTATTTT.

The CDR3 spells CASSAGRYYEQYF. CDR3 sequence (DNA): TGTGCCAGCAGTGCCGGCAGATACTACGAGCAGTACTTC. This chain connects TRBV2 to TRBJ2-5; D is undetermined. Gene TRBJ2-7 matches the end of the DNA better, so the J call may be wrong. The CDR3 contains 13 residues. Germline V lookup: CDR1 SNHLY, CDR2 FYNNEI.

The chain couples TRBV11-1 to TRBJ2-5; 11 bases are a match to TRBD1. This CDR3 contains 15 residues. The junction had 7 bases not matched to a gene; V was cut back by 6 bases and J by 4 bases. In germline, CDR1 is SGHAT, CDR2 FQDESV (reference sequence). CDR3 DNA sequence: TGTGCCAGCAGGGACAGGGGGCGCGGAGGAGAGACCCAGTACTTC. It translates to CASRDRGRGGETQYF.

The chain employs TRBV4-3 and TRBJ2-5; tentative D call: TRBD2 (6 bases). This CDR3 has 16 amino acids. V lost 1 base, J lost 4 bases, and 16 bases lay in between. Germline V gives CDR1 LGHNA, CDR2 YSLEER. This CDR3 is CASSQGSRRAGETQYF. The CDR3 nucleotides read TGCGCCAGCAGCCAAGGTAGCCGGAGGGCTGGAGAGACCCAGTACTTC.

This chain links TRBV7-3 with TRBJ2-1; a possible D gene is TRBD1 (6 bases). The CDR3 sequence is 16 residues long. Germline CDR1 is SGHTA and CDR2 is FQGTGA. Trimming removed 5 bases from V and 7 bases from J, with 21 bases in between. In DNA, the CDR3 is TGTGCCAGCAGCCCTGAGGGGACACTTGCAGGGAATGAGCAGTTCTTC. Protein sequence: CASSPEGTLAGNEQFF.

V gene TRBV5-4 combines with J gene TRBJ1-6; 9 nucleotides agree with TRBD1. J lost 15 bases, V lost 2 bases, and 9 bases had no gene match. The CDR3 length is 14 residues. The germline gives CDR1 SGHNT, CDR2 YYREEE (reference sequence). The CDR3 bases are TGTGCCAGCAGCTTAGGGACAGGGCAAACCGACCTCCACTTT. This sequence encodes CASSLGTGQTDLHF.

V usage is TRBV2 and J usage is TRBJ1-5; TRBD1 matches at 8 bases. Unmatched junction bases numbered 19, after V lost 7 bases and J lost 5 bases. The CDR3 contains 18 residues. Germline V gene sequence: CDR1 SNHLY, CDR2 FYNNEI. The CDR3 loop is CASTHPGGQGMYHQPQHF. The CDR3 nucleotides are TGTGCCAGCACCCACCCCGGCGGACAGGGTATGTATCATCAGCCCCAGCATTTT. The variable domain in full, completed from reference TRBV2 and TRBJ1-5, reads EPEVTQTPSHQVTQMGQEVILRCVPISNHLYFYWYRQILGQKVEFLVSFYNNEISEKSEIFDDQFSVERPDGSNFTLKIRSTKLEDSAMYFCASTHPGGQGMYHQPQHFGDGTRLSIL.

The chain links TRBV10-3 to TRBJ1-1; TRBD1 matches at 11 bases. Trimming removed 10 bases from V and 0 bases from J; junction bases left unmatched: 7. CDR1 is ENHRY, CDR2 SYGVKD, per germline. The CDR3 is 15 residues long. The CDR3 region is CANWGQGELNTEAFF. The DNA of the CDR3 is TGTGCCAATTGGGGACAGGGGGAATTGAACACTGAAGCTTTCTTT.

Remarks on this clone: Other nucleotide sequences from this sample produce the same CDR3. This chain joins TRBV5-1 and TRBJ1-2; D gene uncertain. The CDR3 contains 11 residues. The germline V gene has CDR1 SGHRS and CDR2 YFSETQ. Trimming shortened V by 3 bases and J by 5 bases, and 5 bases separated the two germline ends. The chain's CDR3 is CASSSGYGYTF. The CDR3 DNA reads TGCGCCAGCAGCTCGGGGTATGGCTACACCTTC.

The chain uses TRBV18 and TRBJ1-5; 8 bases line up with TRBD1. Per the germline V gene, CDR1 is KGHSH and CDR2 is LQKENI. J was trimmed by 6 bases and V by 5 bases; bases with no gene match: 6. The CDR3 contains 14 residues. The CDR3 loop is CASSGPDRVQPQHF. The CDR3 DNA reads TGTGCCAGCTCAGGGCCGGACAGGGTTCAGCCCCAGCATTTT.

The chain couples TRBV9 to TRBJ2-3, with D possibly TRBD1 on 5 matching bases. The germline CDR1 and CDR2 sequences are SGDLS and YYNGEE. V was trimmed by 0 bases and J by 1 base, leaving 6 bases between them. CDR3 size: 14 residues. DNA for the CDR3: TGTGCCAGCAGCGTAGCACAGGGCACAGATACGCAGTATTTT. Translated, it gives CASSVAQGTDTQYF.

V gene TRBV19 combines with J gene TRBJ2-1; 8 positions agree with TRBD2. CDR3 size: 15 residues. Germline V gene data show CDR1 as LNHDA and CDR2 as SQIVND (reference sequence). The trim removed 8 bases at V and 2 bases at J, leaving 8 bases unmatched. The CDR3, as DNA: TGTGCCAGTGCCGGATCCGGGGGGGCCTACAATGAGCAGTTCTTC. Translated, it gives CASAGSGGAYNEQFF.

The rearrangement links TRBV6-6 to TRBJ1-2; the D gene is possibly TRBD1 (5 bases). CDR1 MNHNY and CDR2 SVGAGI come from the germline V gene (reference sequence). CDR3 length: 16 amino acids. Trimming cost V 5 bases and J 6 bases, with 22 bases left between them. CDR3 region: CASSHFSGIRLNGYTF. In DNA, the CDR3 is TGTGCCAGCAGTCACTTTTCAGGGATAAGGCTTAATGGCTACACCTTC.

The chain has TRBV5-1 and TRBJ1-2; D is ambiguous. V lost 4 bases to trimming and J lost 2 bases, with 6 bases between them. CDR3 length: 12 amino acids. CDR1 SGHRS and CDR2 YFSETQ come from the germline V gene. CDR3 nucleotide sequence: TGCGCCAGCAGCGCGGGAAACTATGGCTACACCTTC. It specifies CASSAGNYGYTF.

The chain links TRBV2 to TRBJ2-7; 7 bases align to TRBD1. CDR1 and CDR2 (germline): SNHLY, FYNNEI. Unmatched junction bases numbered 8, after V lost 6 bases and J lost 3 bases. CDR3 size: 14 residues. The CDR3 sequence: CASRGDSKLYEQYF. The CDR3 DNA reads as TGTGCCAGCAGGGGGGACAGCAAACTCTACGAGCAGTACTTC.

This clone was detected only a few times. The J gene is TRBJ1-2, the V gene TRBV7-9; 10 bases align to TRBD1. The CDR3 runs to 15 residues. Trimming at V came to 1 base and at J to 4 bases, leaving 3 bases not matched to a gene. Germline assignment: CDR1 SEHNR and CDR2 FQNEAQ (reference sequence). The DNA for the CDR3 is TGTGCCAGCAGCTTAGAGGGACAGGGGTCCTATGGCTACACCTTC. It translates to CASSLEGQGSYGYTF.

This chain connects TRBV5-1 to TRBJ1-2, with TRBD1 matching 10 bases. V shed 0 bases, J shed 6 bases, and the junction held 5 bases outside the gene matches. CDR3 size: 15 residues. CDR1 and CDR2 (germline): SGHRS, YFSETQ. CDR3 bases: TGCGCCAGCAGCTTGGTATCAGGGACAGGGGATGGCTACACCTTC. Translation gives CASSLVSGTGDGYTF.

The chain employs TRBV5-1 and TRBJ1-2; TRBD1 matches 9 bases. With 5 bases clipped from V and 6 bases from J, the junction kept 14 bases outside the gene matches. Germline CDR1 SGHRS, CDR2 YFSETQ. The CDR3 runs to 16 residues. CDR3 sequence reads: CASSPAQGASLDGYTF. CDR3 sequence (DNA): TGCGCCAGCAGTCCGGCACAGGGGGCGTCCCTGGATGGCTACACCTTC.

The chain links TRBV5-4 to TRBJ1-2; 10 nucleotides match TRBD1. Germline-derived CDR1 and CDR2 are SGHNT and YYREEE (reference sequence). There are 15 residues in the CDR3. V lost 4 bases, J lost 4 bases, and 7 bases stayed unmatched. The CDR3 DNA sequence: TGTGCCAGCAGCCTCCGGGACAGGGGACCCTATGGCTACACCTTC. It specifies CASSLRDRGPYGYTF.

V gene TRBV28 combines with J gene TRBJ2-1, with TRBD2 matching over 9 bases. With 6 bases clipped from V and 8 bases from J, the junction kept 20 bases outside the gene matches. The CDR3 is 18 residues long. Per germline, CDR1 MDHEN and CDR2 SYDVKM. CDR3 sequence reads: CASRSAGGVGGGRDEQFF. In DNA, the CDR3 is TGTGCCAGCAGATCCGCTGGGGGAGTAGGGGGCGGGAGGGATGAGCAGTTCTTC.

The V gene is TRBV5-3, the J gene TRBJ2-4; 8 bases align to TRBD2. TRBV5-3 qualifies as an ORF whose function is uncertain. The trim removed 0 bases at V and 3 bases at J, leaving 8 bases unmatched. This CDR3 has 17 residues. Written as DNA, the CDR3 is TGTGCCAGAAGCTTGGCGGGGGGGGCCCACGACAAAAACATTCAGTACTTC. Protein: CARSLAGGAHDKNIQYF.